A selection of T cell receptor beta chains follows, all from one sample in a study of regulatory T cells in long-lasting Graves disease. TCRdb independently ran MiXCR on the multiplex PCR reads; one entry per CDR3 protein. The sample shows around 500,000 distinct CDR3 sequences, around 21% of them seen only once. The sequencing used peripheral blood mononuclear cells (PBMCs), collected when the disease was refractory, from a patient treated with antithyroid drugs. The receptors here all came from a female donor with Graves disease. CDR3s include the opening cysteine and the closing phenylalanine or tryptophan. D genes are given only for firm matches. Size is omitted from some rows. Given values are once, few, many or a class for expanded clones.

CDR3 protein: CSVAPGFSAEAFF
CDR3 DNA: TGCAGCGTTGCACCAGGGTTTAGCGCTGAAGCTTTCTTT
clone size: once
D gene: NA
J gene: TRBJ1-1
V gene: TRBV29-1

CDR3 protein: CASSPNGDMNTEAFF
CDR3 DNA: TGTGCCAGCAGCCCAAATGGGGACATGAACACTGAAGCTTTCTTT
clone size: once
D gene: NA
J gene: TRBJ1-1
V gene: TRBV7-9

CDR3 protein: CSATTGDDTF
CDR3 DNA: TGCAGTGCTACTACAGGGGACGACACCTTC
clone size: many
D gene: TRBD1
J gene: TRBJ1-2
V gene: TRBV20-1

CDR3 protein: CASRGGLTEAFF
CDR3 DNA: TGTGCCAGCAGAGGTGGGCTCACTGAAGCTTTCTTT
clone size: many
D gene: NA
J gene: TRBJ1-1
V gene: TRBV2

CDR3 protein: CASSQTGGAYEQYF
CDR3 DNA: TGTGCCAGCAGCCAGACAGGGGGCGCCTACGAGCAGTACTTC
clone size: many
D gene: TRBD1
J gene: TRBJ2-7
V gene: TRBV11-2

CDR3 protein: CASSLARGTSSTDTQYF
CDR3 DNA: TGTGCCAGCAGCTTAGCGCGGGGGACTAGCTCCACAGATACGCAGTATTTT
clone size: NA
D gene: TRBD2
J gene: TRBJ2-3
V gene: TRBV7-9

CDR3 protein: CASSSYFSGANVLTF
CDR3 DNA: TGTGCCAGCAGTTCCTACTTCTCTGGGGCCAACGTCCTGACTTTC
clone size: few
D gene: NA
J gene: TRBJ2-6
V gene: TRBV27

CDR3 protein: CSVGGSGKQYF
CDR3 DNA: TGCAGCGTTGGAGGTTCGGGGAAGCAGTACTTC
clone size: NA
D gene: NA
J gene: TRBJ2-7
V gene: TRBV29-1

CDR3 protein: CASSFGGVGQPQHF
CDR3 DNA: TGTGCCAGCAGCTTCGGAGGGGTCGGACAGCCCCAGCATTTT
clone size: many
D gene: NA
J gene: TRBJ1-5
V gene: TRBV11-2

CDR3 protein: CSAREIPGVGELFF
CDR3 DNA: TGCAGTGCTAGAGAAATTCCGGGCGTCGGGGAGCTGTTTTTT
clone size: many
D gene: NA
J gene: TRBJ2-2
V gene: TRBV20-1

CDR3 protein: CASSLAIRNTEAFF
CDR3 DNA: TGTGCCAGCAGCTTAGCGATCAGGAACACTGAAGCTTTCTTT
clone size: few
D gene: NA
J gene: TRBJ1-1
V gene: TRBV11-1

CDR3 protein: CASSPHRVAKNIQYF
CDR3 DNA: TGTGCCAGCAGCCCTCACAGGGTAGCCAAAAACATTCAGTACTTC
clone size: many
D gene: NA
J gene: TRBJ2-4
V gene: TRBV28

CDR3 protein: CAISPKRQETQYF
CDR3 DNA: TGTGCCATCAGTCCGAAACGCCAAGAGACCCAGTACTTC
clone size: many
D gene: NA
J gene: TRBJ2-5
V gene: TRBV10-3

CDR3 protein: CASSPVGGRGYGQYF
CDR3 DNA: TGTGCCAGCAGCCCGGTGGGAGGGCGAGGTTACGGGCAGTACTTC
clone size: NA
D gene: TRBD2
J gene: TRBJ2-7
V gene: TRBV11-1

CDR3 protein: CASSSGGGLGYNEQFF
CDR3 DNA: TGTGCCAGCAGTTCCGGGGGAGGGCTAGGGTACAATGAGCAGTTCTTC
clone size: few
D gene: TRBD2
J gene: TRBJ2-1
V gene: TRBV6-2/TRBV6-3

CDR3 protein: CAWTSAYEQYF
CDR3 DNA: TGTGCCTGGACCAGCGCCTACGAGCAGTACTTC
clone size: NA
D gene: NA
J gene: TRBJ2-7
V gene: TRBV30

CDR3 protein: CASSDTRRDRFYYGYTF
CDR3 DNA: TGTGCCAGCAGTGATACTCGGAGGGACAGGTTTTACTATGGCTACACCTTC
clone size: many
D gene: TRBD1
J gene: TRBJ1-2
V gene: TRBV6-1

CDR3 protein: CASSSWTGQDEQYF
CDR3 DNA: TGTGCCAGCAGCTCATGGACAGGGCAGGACGAGCAGTACTTC
clone size: NA
D gene: TRBD1
J gene: TRBJ2-7
V gene: TRBV11-1

CDR3 protein: CASMRSWIQETQYF
CDR3 DNA: TGTGCCAGCATGAGATCTTGGATACAAGAGACCCAGTACTTC
clone size: many
D gene: NA
J gene: TRBJ2-5
V gene: TRBV6-1

CDR3 protein: CSVGTRYEQYF
CDR3 DNA: TGCAGCGTGGGGACTCGATACGAGCAGTACTTC
clone size: many
D gene: NA
J gene: TRBJ2-7
V gene: TRBV29-1

CDR3 protein: CASSLSKGRVLQETQYF
CDR3 DNA: TGTGCCAGCAGTTTATCCAAGGGCAGGGTGCTCCAAGAGACCCAGTACTTC
clone size: many
D gene: NA
J gene: TRBJ2-5
V gene: TRBV28

CDR3 protein: CASSVGGGEAYEQYF
CDR3 DNA: TGTGCCAGCAGCGTAGGGGGGGGAGAGGCCTACGAGCAGTACTTC
clone size: few
D gene: TRBD2
J gene: TRBJ2-7
V gene: TRBV9

CDR3 protein: CATTRAQGVDTQYF
CDR3 DNA: TGTGCCACAACGAGAGCCCAGGGCGTCGATACGCAGTATTTT
clone size: NA
D gene: NA
J gene: TRBJ2-3
V gene: TRBV2

CDR3 protein: CASSYGLAVVQETQYF
CDR3 DNA: TGTGCCAGCAGTTACGGACTAGCGGTAGTCCAAGAGACCCAGTACTTC
clone size: many
D gene: TRBD2
J gene: TRBJ2-5
V gene: TRBV6-2/TRBV6-3

CDR3 protein: CASSLGGRANTGELFF
CDR3 DNA: TGTGCCAGCAGCTTAGGCGGGAGGGCGAACACCGGGGAGCTGTTTTTT
clone size: many
D gene: TRBD2
J gene: TRBJ2-2
V gene: TRBV7-9

CDR3 protein: CASSRILAGEDEQYF
CDR3 DNA: TGCGCCAGCAGCCGGATACTAGCGGGAGAAGACGAGCAGTACTTC
clone size: NA
D gene: TRBD2
J gene: TRBJ2-7
V gene: TRBV5-1

CDR3 protein: CATWDYNYGYTF
CDR3 DNA: TGTGCCACCTGGGACTATAACTATGGCTACACCTTC
clone size: NA
D gene: NA
J gene: TRBJ1-2
V gene: TRBV10-3

CDR3 protein: CASSEALTGWGTPNTEAFF
CDR3 DNA: TGTGCCAGCAGTGAAGCGCTCACGGGTTGGGGGACACCGAACACTGAAGCTTTCTTT
clone size: many
D gene: NA
J gene: TRBJ1-1
V gene: TRBV2

CDR3 protein: CATSDPGTHGYTF
CDR3 DNA: TGTGCCACCAGTGATCCCGGGACACATGGCTACACCTTC
clone size: many
D gene: NA
J gene: TRBJ1-2
V gene: TRBV24-1

CDR3 protein: CASSQQAGGGSEQYF
CDR3 DNA: TGCGCCAGCAGCCAACAAGCAGGGGGCGGATCCGAGCAGTACTTC
clone size: few
D gene: TRBD1
J gene: TRBJ2-7
V gene: TRBV4-1

CDR3 protein: CASSDRGLDYEQYF
CDR3 DNA: TGCGCCAGCAGTGATCGAGGTCTAGACTACGAGCAGTACTTC
clone size: NA
D gene: NA
J gene: TRBJ2-7
V gene: TRBV10-1

CDR3 protein: CSARDSTDSTFGSPLHF
CDR3 DNA: NA
clone size: NA
D gene: NA
J gene: TRBJ1-6
V gene: TRBV20-1

CDR3 protein: CASSIDSGRDLNYGYTF
CDR3 DNA: TGTGCCAGTAGTATAGACAGCGGCCGGGACTTAAACTATGGCTACACCTTC
clone size: few
D gene: NA
J gene: TRBJ1-2
V gene: TRBV19

CDR3 protein: CASSFSGREVTEAFF
CDR3 DNA: TGTGCCAGCAGCTTCTCCGGCAGGGAGGTCACTGAAGCTTTCTTT
clone size: many
D gene: NA
J gene: TRBJ1-1
V gene: TRBV11-2

CDR3 protein: CASSAGTAYQETQYF
CDR3 DNA: TGTGCCAGCAGCGCGGGGACAGCCTACCAAGAGACCCAGTACTTC
clone size: NA
D gene: TRBD1
J gene: TRBJ2-5
V gene: TRBV9

CDR3 protein: CSARRGNKYEQYF
CDR3 DNA: TGCAGTGCTAGGCGGGGGAATAAGTACGAGCAGTACTTC
clone size: NA
D gene: TRBD2
J gene: TRBJ2-7
V gene: TRBV20-1

CDR3 protein: CASRLVMLAGGRGETQYF
CDR3 DNA: TGTGCCAGCCGCCTCGTGATGCTAGCGGGAGGTCGGGGAGAGACCCAGTACTTC
clone size: NA
D gene: TRBD2
J gene: TRBJ2-5
V gene: TRBV5-5

CDR3 protein: CASSPPGYGYTF
CDR3 DNA: TGTGCCAGCAGTCCCCCAGGGTATGGCTACACCTTC
clone size: many
D gene: NA
J gene: TRBJ1-2
V gene: TRBV28

CDR3 protein: CASSRGPRDTIYF
CDR3 DNA: TGTGCCAGCAGCCGTGGCCCCAGGGACACCATATATTTT
clone size: few
D gene: NA
J gene: TRBJ1-3
V gene: TRBV9

CDR3 protein: CASSIRPPGTKNIQYF
CDR3 DNA: TGTGCCAGCAGTATACGACCCCCAGGGACCAAAAACATTCAGTACTTC
clone size: NA
D gene: NA
J gene: TRBJ2-4
V gene: TRBV6-1

CDR3 protein: CASSLADRSNQPQHF
CDR3 DNA: TGTGCCAGCAGCTTAGCCGATCGTTCCAATCAGCCCCAGCATTTT
clone size: many
D gene: NA
J gene: TRBJ1-5
V gene: TRBV28

CDR3 protein: CASSTPGQSSLYF
CDR3 DNA: TGTGCCAGCAGCACGCCGGGACAGTCCTCCTTATACTTC
clone size: NA
D gene: TRBD1
J gene: TRBJ2-7
V gene: TRBV3-1

CDR3 protein: CAWSVGGVSYNSPLHF
CDR3 DNA: TGTGCCTGGAGTGTGGGGGGTGTCTCCTATAATTCACCCCTCCACTTT
clone size: few
D gene: NA
J gene: TRBJ1-6
V gene: TRBV30

CDR3 protein: CASSGGTVSGELFF
CDR3 DNA: TGTGCCAGCAGCGGGGGGACAGTATCTGGGGAGCTGTTTTTT
clone size: NA
D gene: NA
J gene: TRBJ2-2
V gene: TRBV5-5

CDR3 protein: CASSQVGLAPETQYF
CDR3 DNA: TGCGCCAGCAGCCAGGTTGGACTAGCCCCCGAGACCCAGTACTTC
clone size: NA
D gene: TRBD2
J gene: TRBJ2-5
V gene: TRBV11-1

CDR3 protein: CASSPDYGPLEQYF
CDR3 DNA: TGTGCCAGCAGCCCCGATTATGGCCCCCTTGAGCAGTACTTC
clone size: NA
D gene: NA
J gene: TRBJ2-7
V gene: TRBV5-6

CDR3 protein: CASSQLGGPGAYYGYTF
CDR3 DNA: TGCGCCAGCAGCCAATTGGGTGGCCCGGGCGCCTACTATGGCTACACCTTC
clone size: NA
D gene: NA
J gene: TRBJ1-2
V gene: TRBV4-1

CDR3 protein: CASSYTPPGGRSLKFVYF
CDR3 DNA: TGTGCCAGCAGTTACACTCCCCCAGGGGGGCGCTCCCTAAAGTTTGTTTACTTC
clone size: NA
D gene: NA
J gene: TRBJ2-4
V gene: TRBV6-2/TRBV6-3

CDR3 protein: CASSLRGWSEVTDTQYF
CDR3 DNA: TGTGCCAGCAGCTTGAGGGGTTGGTCTGAAGTCACAGATACGCAGTATTTT
clone size: few
D gene: NA
J gene: TRBJ2-3
V gene: TRBV11-2

CDR3 protein: CSARTGPNYGYTF
CDR3 DNA: TGCAGTGCTCGGACAGGGCCTAACTATGGCTACACCTTC
clone size: many
D gene: TRBD1
J gene: TRBJ1-2
V gene: TRBV20-1

CDR3 protein: CASIARRTGNHEQYF
CDR3 DNA: TGTGCCAGCATCGCCCGTCGGACAGGGAACCACGAGCAGTACTTC
clone size: many
D gene: TRBD1
J gene: TRBJ2-7
V gene: TRBV6-1

CDR3 protein: CASMTGGANVLTF
CDR3 DNA: TGTGCCAGTATGACCGGTGGGGCCAACGTCCTGACTTTC
clone size: many
D gene: NA
J gene: TRBJ2-6
V gene: TRBV28